These T cell receptor beta chains were read from a single sample in a study of Tregs in tolerant kidney transplant recipients. Measured with immunoSEQ multiplex PCR; TCRdb has only the in-frame clones, and not every one. The data show hundreds of thousands of clones, with approximately 84% seen just once and 0.64% held by the top ten. The sequencing input was CD4+ T cells from blood. The receptors here all came from a human donor in good health. Both conserved end residues are part of each CDR3. The order of the fields is clone size, J gene, V gene, D gene, CDR3 protein, CDR3 DNA. A D gene is named only where the DNA matches it firmly. A row's size may be missing; if present it is once, few, many or a size class.

. | TRBJ2-3 | TRBV6-5 | . | CASSYSWVDTQYF | TGTGCCAGCAGTTACTCCTGGGTAGATACGCAGTATTTT
once | TRBJ1-6 | TRBV5-8 | . | CASSLRGHGGNSPLHF | TGTGCCAGCAGCTTGAGGGGACATGGGGGGAATTCACCCCTCCACTTT
. | TRBJ1-4 | TRBV29-1 | TRBD1 | CSVTGAPTNEKLFF | TGCAGCGTCACAGGGGCGCCCACTAATGAAAAACTGTTTTTT
. | TRBJ2-2 | TRBV27 | . | CASTTRAGKNTGELFF | TGTGCCAGCACGACGAGGGCGGGCAAGAACACCGGGGAGCTGTTTTTT
. | TRBJ2-2 | TRBV11-2 | TRBD2 | CASSQAGASTGELFF | TGTGCCAGCAGCCAAGCGGGAGCTAGCACCGGGGAGCTGTTTTTT
. | TRBJ1-2 | TRBV2 | TRBD1 | CASRQGPGYTF | TGTGCCAGCAGACAGGGGCCTGGCTACACCTTC
. | TRBJ2-5 | TRBV6-5 | . | CASSGEGTGKETQYF | TGTGCCAGCAGTGGGGAGGGGACAGGAAAAGAGACCCAGTACTTC
. | TRBJ1-1 | TRBV6-5 | . | CAAQGWLTEAFF | TGTGCCGCTCAAGGGTGGCTCACTGAAGCTTTCTTT
. | TRBJ2-7 | TRBV5-1 | TRBD2 | CASRSQRETYEQYF | TGCGCCAGCAGGTCCCAGCGGGAGACTTACGAGCAGTACTTC
once | TRBJ1-5 | TRBV6-1 | TRBD1 | CASSVGDRGDNQPQHF | TGTGCCAGCAGTGTGGGTGACAGGGGGGACAATCAGCCCCAGCATTTT
. | TRBJ2-7 | TRBV10-3 | . | CAITERGLAYEQYF | TGTGCCATCACCGAGAGAGGACTGGCCTACGAGCAGTACTTC
. | TRBJ2-5 | TRBV11-2 | TRBD2 | CASSSTSYQETQYF | TGTGCCAGCAGCTCGACTAGCTACCAAGAGACCCAGTACTTC
once | TRBJ1-4 | TRBV4-1 | . | CASSQESSSATNEKLFF | TGCGCCAGCAGCCAAGAATCTTCCAGCGCAACTAATGAAAAACTGTTTTTT
. | TRBJ2-7 | TRBV2 | . | CASRADNVRKLDEQYF | TGTGCCAGCAGGGCAGACAACGTACGAAAGTTGGACGAGCAGTACTTC
few | TRBJ1-5 | TRBV6-5 | . | CASSRNEGEIQHF | TGTGCCAGCAGTCGTAATGAGGGGGAGATCCAGCATTTT
. | TRBJ1-2 | TRBV6-1 | TRBD1 | CASSERDSPFYGYTF | TGTGCCAGCAGTGAACGGGACAGCCCTTTCTATGGCTACACCTTC
. | TRBJ1-1 | TRBV19 | TRBD1 | CASSISPGQGENTEAFF | TGTGCCAGTAGTATCTCTCCGGGACAGGGAGAGAACACTGAAGCTTTCTTT
. | TRBJ1-5 | TRBV6-1 | . | CASRPRGDINQPQHF | TGTGCCAGCAGACCTAGGGGGGACATCAATCAGCCCCAGCATTTT
. | TRBJ2-1 | TRBV7-2 | TRBD2 | CASSLVGTSGGYNEQFF | TGTGCCAGCAGCTTAGTGGGGACTAGCGGGGGATACAATGAGCAGTTCTTC
. | TRBJ1-1 | TRBV7-9 | TRBD1 | CASSFGTGSQGTEAFF | TGTGCCAGCAGCTTCGGGACAGGGTCCCAGGGCACTGAAGCTTTCTTT
. | TRBJ1-1 | TRBV2 | . | CASSILEGDTEAFF | TGTGCCAGCAGCATACTCGAGGGTGACACTGAAGCTTTCTTT
. | TRBJ1-1 | TRBV9 | . | CASTRTEKNTEAFF | TGTGCCAGCACCCGGACGGAGAAGAACACTGAAGCTTTCTTT
once | TRBJ1-5 | TRBV5-1 | . | CASSLEGVNQPQHF | TGCGCCAGCAGCTTGGAGGGCGTTAATCAGCCCCAGCATTTT
. | TRBJ1-1 | TRBV9 | . | CASSPGSLVNTEAFF | TGTGCCAGCAGCCCTGGTTCCTTGGTGAACACTGAAGCTTTCTTT
. | TRBJ2-1 | TRBV6-6 | . | CASSSLRGGTYNEQFF | TGTGCCAGCAGTTCCCTTCGGGGCGGAACCTACAATGAGCAGTTCTTC